The present TCR beta chain was sequenced within a study of shared clonotypes between healthy human individuals. Overall study: Researchers drew samples from two women and a few men aged 18 to 49.

The naive CD8 population came from CD45RO-negative cells selected for CCR7, without terminally differentiated effector memory CD45RA+ cells. The study's findings and limits: About 5% of naive CD4 clonotypes were shared across four donors.

Comment on this clone: Antigen: not known.

The method was immunoSEQ multiplex PCR; TCRdb's version includes in-frame clones alone and lacks a portion of them. Here the sample spans around 2,100,000 clones, around 96% being singletons. In germline, CDR1 is MNHNS, CDR2 SASEGT. There are 14 residues in the CDR3. V was clipped by 4 bases and J by 3 bases, with 13 bases between them. The sequence derives from a man younger than 30 in good health. This sequence joins TRBV6-1 and TRBJ2-7; D gene unclear. Sequencing was carried out using naive CD8+ T cells sorted from blood. The CDR3 DNA reads as TGTGCCAGCAGTGTAAGCTACACCGACTACGAGCAGTACTTC. Protein: CASSVSYTDYEQYF.